The present TCR beta chain was sequenced within a study of cytomegalovirus exposure and HLA in healthy donors. General study results and limits: Earlier analysis looked at TCR beta V segments, and most were productive about 90% or about 30% of the time. After further analysis at a later stage, 16,951 TCR beta sequences were associated with HLA alleles at 0.05 false discovery rate.

Use of 60 Vbeta and 13 Jbeta primers characterized the PCR. Assay used: immunoSEQ multiplex PCR; TCRdb lists only in-frame clones, some missing. Found here are under 300,000 clones, 86% of them singletons; the top ten hold around 4.2%. The CDR3 sequence is 15 residues long. CDR1 and CDR2 (germline): SEHNR, FQNEAQ (reference sequence). The V gene end was trimmed by 8 bases and the J gene end by 5 bases; junction bases not matched to a gene: 10. This clone was counted a few times. The antigen remains undetermined. The source of this sequence is a man aged 35 to 55 in good health and CMV-seropositive. The chain has TRBV7-9 and TRBJ1-4; 8 nucleotides agree with TRBD1. The sequenced material came from PBMCs. Here the CDR3 DNA reads TGTGCCAGCGGAACAATGACAGGGGTCAATGAAAAACTGTTTTTT. It codes for CASGTMTGVNEKLFF.